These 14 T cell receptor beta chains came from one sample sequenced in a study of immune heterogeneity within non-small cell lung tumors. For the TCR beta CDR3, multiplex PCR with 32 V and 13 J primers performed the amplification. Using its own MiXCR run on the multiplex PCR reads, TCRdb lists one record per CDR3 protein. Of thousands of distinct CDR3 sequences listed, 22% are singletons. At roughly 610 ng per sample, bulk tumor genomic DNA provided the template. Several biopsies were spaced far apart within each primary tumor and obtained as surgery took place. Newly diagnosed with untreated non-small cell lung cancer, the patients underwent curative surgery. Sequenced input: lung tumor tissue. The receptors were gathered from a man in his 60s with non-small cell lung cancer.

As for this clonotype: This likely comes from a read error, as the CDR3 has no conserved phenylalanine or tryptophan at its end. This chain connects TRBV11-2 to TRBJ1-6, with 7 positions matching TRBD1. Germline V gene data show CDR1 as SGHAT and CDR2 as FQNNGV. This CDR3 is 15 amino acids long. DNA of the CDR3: TGTGCCAGCAGCACCCGACAGGGAACAGGGTCACCACTCCACTAT. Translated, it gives CASSTRQGTGSPLHY.

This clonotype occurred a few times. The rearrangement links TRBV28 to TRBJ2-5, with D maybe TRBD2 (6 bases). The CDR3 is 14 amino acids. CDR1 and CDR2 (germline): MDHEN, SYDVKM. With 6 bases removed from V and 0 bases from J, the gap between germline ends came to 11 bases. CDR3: CASSPGTYQETQYF. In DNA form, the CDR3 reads TGTGCCAGCAGCCCCGGGACTTACCAAGAGACCCAGTACTTC.

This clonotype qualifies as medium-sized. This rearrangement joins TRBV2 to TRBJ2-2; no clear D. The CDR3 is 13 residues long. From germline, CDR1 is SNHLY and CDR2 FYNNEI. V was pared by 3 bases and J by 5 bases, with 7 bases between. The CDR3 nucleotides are TGTGCCAGCAGTGATTCACCTACCGGGGAGCTGTTTTTT. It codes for CASSDSPTGELFF.

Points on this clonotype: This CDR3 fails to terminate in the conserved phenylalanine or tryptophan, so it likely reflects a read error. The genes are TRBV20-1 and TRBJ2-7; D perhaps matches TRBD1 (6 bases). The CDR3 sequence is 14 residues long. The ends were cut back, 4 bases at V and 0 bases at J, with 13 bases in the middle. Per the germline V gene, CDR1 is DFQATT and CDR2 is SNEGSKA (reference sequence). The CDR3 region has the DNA TGCAGTGCTAAGGACAGACTAAACTCCTACGAGCAGTACTCC. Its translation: CSAKDRLNSYEQYS.

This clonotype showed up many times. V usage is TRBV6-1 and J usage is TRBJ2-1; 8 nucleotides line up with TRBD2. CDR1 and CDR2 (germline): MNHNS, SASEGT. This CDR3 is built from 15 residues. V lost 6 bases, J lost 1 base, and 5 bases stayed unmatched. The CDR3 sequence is CASSLAGASYNEQFF. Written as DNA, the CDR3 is TGTGCCAGCAGCCTAGCGGGCGCTTCCTACAATGAGCAGTTCTTC.

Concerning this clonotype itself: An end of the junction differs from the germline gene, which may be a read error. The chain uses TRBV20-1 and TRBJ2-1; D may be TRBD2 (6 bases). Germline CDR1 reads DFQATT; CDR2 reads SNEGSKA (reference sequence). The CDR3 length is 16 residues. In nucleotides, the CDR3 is TGCAGTGCTAGAGATCGCACGGGACGGGGGTACAATGAGCAGCTCTTC. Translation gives CSARDRTGRGYNEQLF.

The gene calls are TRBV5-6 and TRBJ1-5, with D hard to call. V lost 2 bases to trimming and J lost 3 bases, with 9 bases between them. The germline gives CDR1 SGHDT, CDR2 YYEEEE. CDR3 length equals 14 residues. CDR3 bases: TGTGCCAGCAGCTTTGGAGGAACCAATCAGCCCCAGCATTTT. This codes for CASSFGGTNQPQHF.

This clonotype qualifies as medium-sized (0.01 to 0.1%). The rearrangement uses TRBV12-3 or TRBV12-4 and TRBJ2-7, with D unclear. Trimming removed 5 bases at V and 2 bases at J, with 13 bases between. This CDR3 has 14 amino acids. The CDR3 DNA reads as TGTGCCAGCAGTCCCCCCAGGTTACCCTACGAGCAGTACTTC. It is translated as CASSPPRLPYEQYF.

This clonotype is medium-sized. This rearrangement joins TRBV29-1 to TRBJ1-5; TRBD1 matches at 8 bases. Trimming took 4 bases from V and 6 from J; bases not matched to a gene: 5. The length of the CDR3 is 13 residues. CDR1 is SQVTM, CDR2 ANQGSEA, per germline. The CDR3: CSVGEQGGQPQHF. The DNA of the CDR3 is TGCAGCGTTGGGGAACAGGGGGGTCAGCCCCAGCATTTT. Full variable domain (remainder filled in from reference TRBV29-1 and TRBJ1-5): SAVISQKPSRDICQRGTSLTIQCQVDSQVTMMFWYRQQPGQSLTLIATANQGSEATYESGFVIDKFPISRPNLTFSTLTVSNMSPEDSSIYLCSVGEQGGQPQHFGDGTRLSIL.

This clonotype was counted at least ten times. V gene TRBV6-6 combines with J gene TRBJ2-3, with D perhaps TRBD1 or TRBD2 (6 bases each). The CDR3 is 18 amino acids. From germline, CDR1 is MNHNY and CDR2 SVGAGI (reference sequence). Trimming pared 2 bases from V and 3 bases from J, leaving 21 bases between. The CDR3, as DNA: TGTGCCAGCAGTTACGGGGGGCCGTGGACCGGAGGGACAGATACGCAGTATTTT. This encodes CASSYGGPWTGGTDTQYF.

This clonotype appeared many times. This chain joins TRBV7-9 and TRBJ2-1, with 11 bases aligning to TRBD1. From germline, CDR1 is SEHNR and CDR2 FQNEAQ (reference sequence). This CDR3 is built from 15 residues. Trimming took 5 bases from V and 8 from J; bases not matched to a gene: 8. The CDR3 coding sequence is TGTGCCAGCAGCCCCCTGGACAGGGGGCATTATGAGCAGTTCTTC. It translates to CASSPLDRGHYEQFF.

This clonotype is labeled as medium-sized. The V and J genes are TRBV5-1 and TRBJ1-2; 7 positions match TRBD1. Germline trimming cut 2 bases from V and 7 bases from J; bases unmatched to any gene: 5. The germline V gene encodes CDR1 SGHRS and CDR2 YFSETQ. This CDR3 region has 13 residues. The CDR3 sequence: CASSFDRVFGYTF. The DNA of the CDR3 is TGCGCCAGCAGCTTCGACAGGGTCTTTGGCTACACCTTC.

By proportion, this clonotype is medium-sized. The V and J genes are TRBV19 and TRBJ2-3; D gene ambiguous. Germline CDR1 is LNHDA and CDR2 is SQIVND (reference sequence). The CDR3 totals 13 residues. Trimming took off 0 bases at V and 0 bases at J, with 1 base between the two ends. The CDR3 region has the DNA TGTGCCAGTAGTATAGACAGCACAGATACGCAGTATTTT. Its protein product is CASSIDSTDTQYF. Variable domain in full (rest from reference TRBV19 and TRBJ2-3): DGGITQSPKYLFRKEGQNVTLSCEQNLNHDAMYWYRQDPGQGLRLIYYSQIVNDFQKGDIAEGYSVSREKKESFPLTVTSAQKNPTAFYLCASSIDSTDTQYFGPGTRLTVL.

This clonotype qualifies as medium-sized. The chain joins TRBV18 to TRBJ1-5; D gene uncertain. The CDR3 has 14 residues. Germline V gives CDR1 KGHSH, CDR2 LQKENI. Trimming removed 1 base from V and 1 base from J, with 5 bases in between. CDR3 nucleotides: TGTGCCAGCTCACCACAGCAGAGCAATCAGCCCCAGCATTTT. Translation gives CASSPQQSNQPQHF.